A selection of T cell receptor beta chains follows, all from one sample in a study of post-analysis software for immune sequencing data. In TCRdb, the PCR reads were re-called with MiXCR into one record per CDR3 protein. Among roughly 600,000 distinct CDR3 sequences listed, around 40% were seen once. What was sequenced was blood. The source of these receptors is a girl aged 5 to 17 with multiple sclerosis. The CDR3 runs from the conserved cysteine through the conserved F or W. The order of the fields is V gene, J gene, clone size, D gene, CDR3 DNA, CDR3 protein. A D gene is named only where the DNA matches it firmly. Size is omitted from some rows. Given values are once, few, many or a class for expanded clones.

TRBV12-3/TRBV12-4	TRBJ1-5	-	-	TGTGCCAGCAGTTCTTTCGGGAGCAATCAGCCCCAGCATTTT	CASSSFGSNQPQHF
TRBV12-3/TRBV12-4	TRBJ2-7	once	-	TGTGCCAGCGGGGTAGTCTCCTACGAGCAGTACTTC	CASGVVSYEQYF
TRBV12-3/TRBV12-4	TRBJ2-1	few	TRBD2	TGTGCCAGCTCCCGCCAGCGGGGGGGATACAATGAGCAGTTCTTC	CASSRQRGGYNEQFF
TRBV5-1	TRBJ1-1	-	-	TGCGCCAGCAGCTTTTCCAGGGCGGACACTGAAGCTTTCTTT	CASSFSRADTEAFF
TRBV12-3/TRBV12-4	TRBJ1-5	few	-	TGTGCCAGCAGTTTAAGGAGGAGCGCTGAGCCCCAGCATTTT	CASSLRRSAEPQHF
TRBV20-1	TRBJ2-5	many	-	TGCAGTGCTAGATTAGAGGGGCTTCACCAAGAGACCCAGTACTTC	CSARLEGLHQETQYF
TRBV29-1	TRBJ1-2	few	-	TGCAGCGTTGCGGGCAGGGCGAATGGCTACACCTTC	CSVAGRANGYTF
TRBV20-1	TRBJ2-3	few	-	TGCAGTGCTTACTACCAGCGCGAGCAGTATTTT	CSAYYQREQYF
TRBV20-1	TRBJ1-1	-	-	TGCAGTGCTAGAGAGGGCAGATTATTGAACACTGAAGCTTTCTTT	CSAREGRLLNTEAFF
TRBV7-9	TRBJ2-3	few	-	TGTGCCAGCAGCTCACAGGATCGGACAGATACGCAGTATTTT	CASSSQDRTDTQYF
TRBV4-1	TRBJ2-7	few	-	TGCGCCAGCAGCCAAGTGGCGGGATCCTACGAGCAGTACTTC	CASSQVAGSYEQYF
TRBV10-3	TRBJ2-5	-	-	TGTGCCATCAGTGAACGGCCTACCTCCCAAGAGACCCAGTACTTC	CAISERPTSQETQYF
TRBV7-8	TRBJ1-1	-	-	TGTGCCAGCAGCTTCGATCTGGCGAAGAACACTGAAGCTTTCTTT	CASSFDLAKNTEAFF
TRBV3-1	TRBJ2-5	once	-	TGTGCCAGCAGCCAAAGGACTGGAAAAGAGACCCAGTACTTC	CASSQRTGKETQYF
TRBV20-1	TRBJ2-1	-	TRBD2	TGCAGTGCTAGGCGGGGGGCAGATCCCTACAATGAGCAGTTCTTC	CSARRGADPYNEQFF
TRBV7-9	TRBJ2-1	-	TRBD2	TGTGCCAGCAGCTTAGCGAAATGGACTAGCGGGAGGGCCTCCTACAATGAGCAGTTCTTC	CASSLAKWTSGRASYNEQFF
TRBV6-5	TRBJ2-7	-	-	TGTGCCAGCAGTTCCTTGAGTGGGGAGGCCCAGTACTTC	CASSSLSGEAQYF
TRBV20-1	TRBJ2-7	-	TRBD2	TGCAGTGCAACCGAGCTAGCGGGGGGAAGTAATGAGCAGTACTTC	CSATELAGGSNEQYF
TRBV5-1	TRBJ1-6	-	-	TGCGCCAGCAGCTACGGGACGCGGTCTGATAATTCACCCCTCCACTTT	CASSYGTRSDNSPLHF
TRBV12-3/TRBV12-4	TRBJ2-7	few	-	TGTGCCAGCAGATCGGGTACCAACGAGCAGTACTTC	CASRSGTNEQYF
TRBV25-1	TRBJ2-7	-	-	TGTGCCAGCAAGCAGGGGTACGAGCAGTACTTC	CASKQGYEQYF
TRBV3-1	TRBJ1-4	-	TRBD1	TGTGCCAGCAGCCAACAGGGGGATAAGGAAAAACTGTTTTTT	CASSQQGDKEKLFF
TRBV7-9	TRBJ2-1	-	-	TGTGCCAGCAGCCCCGTGGGTTCTCAGGGGAATGAGCAGTTCTTC	CASSPVGSQGNEQFF
TRBV10-3	TRBJ2-1	-	TRBD1	TGTGCCACTACGGACAGGGAGAGACACAATGAGCAGTTCTTC	CATTDRERHNEQFF
TRBV12-3/TRBV12-4	TRBJ2-5	few	TRBD1	TGTGCCAGCAGTTTCTGGGGGGGACAGGGGAGGTCGAGGGAGCAGTACTTC	CASSFWGGQGRSREQYF
TRBV29-1	TRBJ2-1	-	TRBD2	TGCAGCGTCTATTATCCGGGACTAGCGGAAAATGAGCAGTTCTTC	CSVYYPGLAENEQFF
TRBV12-3/TRBV12-4	TRBJ2-3	few	TRBD2	TGTGCCAGCATTCTGACCGGACTAGCAACAGATACGCAGTATTTT	CASILTGLATDTQYF
TRBV4-2	TRBJ2-1	-	-	TGTGCCAGCAGCCAAGATCGCCGGGGCCTCTACAATGAGCAGTTCTTC	CASSQDRRGLYNEQFF
TRBV5-1	TRBJ2-7	-	-	TGCGCCAGCAGCTTGTCTGGGGCCCAGTACTTC	CASSLSGAQYF
TRBV7-9	TRBJ2-7	-	TRBD2	TGTGCCAGCAGCCGCGGGGGGGACCTCTACGAGCAGTACTTC	CASSRGGDLYEQYF
TRBV5-1	TRBJ2-1	-	-	TGCGCCAGCAGCCAGTTGGGGGATCAGTTCTTC	CASSQLGDQFF
TRBV4-2	TRBJ1-2	-	-	TGTGCCAGCAGCCAAGGGCCAGACGGCTACACCTTC	CASSQGPDGYTF
TRBV4-1	TRBJ2-3	-	-	TGCGCCAGCAGCTCCCCAGGGAGAGCAGATACGCAGTATTTT	CASSSPGRADTQYF
TRBV7-9	TRBJ1-1	-	-	TGTGCCAGCAGCAGCCGTGGGAGGGTTTCGGCTTTCTTT	CASSSRGRVSAFF
TRBV5-1	TRBJ2-7	few	-	TGCGCCAGCAGTTGGGCCGAAAGGGGCGAGCAGTACTTC	CASSWAERGEQYF
TRBV11-2	TRBJ2-7	-	-	TGTGCCAGCAGCTCCCCTATGGGCCGGGACTACGAGCAGTACTTC	CASSSPMGRDYEQYF
TRBV28	TRBJ2-3	-	-	TGTGCCAGCAGTTTAATCCTGGGAGGTACTCGACAGATAAGCACAGATACGCAGTATTTT	CASSLILGGTRQISTDTQYF
TRBV12-3/TRBV12-4	TRBJ1-2	-	TRBD1	TGTGCCAGCAGTTTAACCCGCAGGAGAGGATTAAGGAACCCCTGGGACAGGGCTGACTATGGCTACACCTTC	CASSLTRRRGLRNPWDRADYGYTF
TRBV4-1	TRBJ2-2	-	TRBD1	TGCGCCAGCAGCCACCCATTGACAGGGTCGCGCACCGGGGAGCTGTTTTTT	CASSHPLTGSRTGELFF
TRBV3-1	TRBJ1-5	-	TRBD1	TGTGCCAGCAGCCTTGGACAGGCCCCTTGGGCCCAGCATTTT	CASSLGQAPWAQHF
TRBV9	TRBJ2-3	once	TRBD2	TGTGCCAGCAGCCCTCGACTAGCGCAAGATACGCAGTATTTT	CASSPRLAQDTQYF
TRBV6-6	TRBJ1-2	once	TRBD1	TGTGCCAGCAGTTACGGGACAGACAGTGGCAATGGCTACACCTTC	CASSYGTDSGNGYTF
TRBV6-6	TRBJ2-7	-	-	TGTGCCAGCAGTGACGGATCTACCTACGAGCAGTACTTC	CASSDGSTYEQYF
TRBV7-8	TRBJ1-1	few	-	TGTGCCAGCAGCTTAGCTGAGGAAGCTTTCTTT	CASSLAEEAFF
TRBV30	TRBJ1-4	-	TRBD1	TGTGCCTGGAGCCCTAGGGGGCCGGAAAAACTGTTTTTT	CAWSPRGPEKLFF
TRBV6-2/TRBV6-3	TRBJ2-1	-	-	TGTGCCAGCGCACCGCGGGCTGTCGGGGCGGAGCAGTTCTTC	CASAPRAVGAEQFF
TRBV20-1	TRBJ2-1	-	-	TGCAGTGCTAGAGATCGGGGAGGTGGGACTTCAAGGGACAATGAGCAGTTCTTC	CSARDRGGGTSRDNEQFF
TRBV10-1	TRBJ2-1	-	TRBD1	TGCGCCAGCAGTCGGCCGGGACAGGGGGCGAAGAATGAGCAGTTCTTC	CASSRPGQGAKNEQFF
TRBV12-3/TRBV12-4	TRBJ2-1	-	-	TGTGCCAGCAGCCATGGGTGGGAGAACAATGAGCAGTTCTTC	CASSHGWENNEQFF
TRBV3-1	TRBJ2-5	once	TRBD2	TGTGCCAGCAGCCAAGAGACTAGCGGGAAGCAAGAAGAGACCCAGTACTTC	CASSQETSGKQEETQYF
TRBV11-2	TRBJ2-7	-	TRBD1	TGTGCCAGCAGCTTAGCGACAGGGCTCGAGCAGTACTTC	CASSLATGLEQYF
TRBV20-1	TRBJ2-4	-	TRBD2	TGCAGTGCCAGACGGGTCGCGGGGGTGGTTTTTGAGCAGTACTTC	CSARRVAGVVFEQYF
TRBV6-5	TRBJ2-1	-	TRBD2	TGTGCCAGCAGTTACAGTATGGGACTAGCGGAAAGACGCAATGAGCAGTTCTTC	CASSYSMGLAERRNEQFF
TRBV7-9	TRBJ1-1	-	-	TGTGCCAGCAGCTCCACAGGGCTCGATGAAGCTTTCTTT	CASSSTGLDEAFF